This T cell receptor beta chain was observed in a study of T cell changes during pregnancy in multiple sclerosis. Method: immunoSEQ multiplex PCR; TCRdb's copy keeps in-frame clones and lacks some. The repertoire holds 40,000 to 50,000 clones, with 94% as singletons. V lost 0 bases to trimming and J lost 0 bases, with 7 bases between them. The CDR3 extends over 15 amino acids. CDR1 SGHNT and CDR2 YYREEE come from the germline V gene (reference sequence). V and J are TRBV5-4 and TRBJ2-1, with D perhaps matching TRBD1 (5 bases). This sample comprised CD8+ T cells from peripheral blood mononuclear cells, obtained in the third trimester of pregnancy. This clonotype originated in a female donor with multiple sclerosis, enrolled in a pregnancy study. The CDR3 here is CASSLVTDSYNEQFF. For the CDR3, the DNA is TGTGCCAGCAGCTTGGTGACAGACTCCTACAATGAGCAGTTCTTC.